The 25 T cell receptor beta chains presented below share a single source sample, sequenced in a study of blood T cell repertoires in COVID-19. Profiling relied on immunoSEQ multiplex PCR, and the TCRdb table lists in-frame clones only, not all of them. The sample holds roughly 130,000 clones, 84% seen once. Sequencing was carried out using PBMCs or T cells enriched from blood (not recorded which). The receptor set was obtained from a woman aged 25 to 39 who had recovered from COVID-19.

V is TRBV2 and J is TRBJ2-7; D is perhaps TRBD2 (5 bases). The germline CDR1 and CDR2 sequences are SNHLY and FYNNEI. V was shortened by 7 bases and J by 3 bases, with 10 bases between the two germline ends. The CDR3 sequence is 12 residues long. The CDR3 sequence is CASKLVYYEQYF. CDR3 sequence (DNA): TGTGCCAGCAAACTAGTTTACTACGAGCAGTACTTC. Using reference TRBV2 and TRBJ2-7 for the parts outside the CDR3, the full variable domain is EPEVTQTPSHQVTQMGQEVILRCVPISNHLYFYWYRQILGQKVEFLVSFYNNEISEKSEIFDDQFSVERPDGSNFTLKIRSTKLEDSAMYFCASKLVYYEQYFGPGTRLTVT.

There are a few counts of this clone. The chain links TRBV6-1 to TRBJ2-7; 8 bases fit TRBD1. With 0 bases clipped from V and 6 bases from J, the junction kept 7 bases outside the gene matches. CDR3 length equals 15 residues. The germline V gene encodes CDR1 MNHNS and CDR2 SASEGT. The CDR3: CASSEASGTGSEQYF. CDR3 in DNA: TGTGCCAGCAGTGAAGCGTCTGGGACAGGAAGCGAGCAGTACTTC.

The chain couples TRBV6-5 to TRBJ1-3; 7 bases map to TRBD1. Germline CDR1 and CDR2: MNHEY and SVGAGI. The V and J ends lost 4 bases and 8 bases, in that order; junction bases with no gene match: 8. This CDR3 has 14 residues. As DNA, the CDR3 is TGTGCCAGCAGTTTCCGAGGGGGCGAGGACACCATATATTTT. Translating gives CASSFRGGEDTIYF.

This chain links TRBV4-2 with TRBJ2-1, with 11 bases matching TRBD2. Trimming at V came to 1 base and at J to 9 bases, leaving 17 bases not matched to a gene. Per germline, CDR1 LGHNA and CDR2 YNFKEQ. This CDR3 region has 19 residues. The CDR3 DNA reads as TGTGCCAGCAGCCAAGCCCAAGGGGCTAGCGGGAGGACTGCCACTGAGCAGTTCTTC. Its translation: CASSQAQGASGRTATEQFF.

The chain carries TRBV6-5 and TRBJ1-3; tentative D call: TRBD1 (5 bases). There are 15 residues in the CDR3. Trimming took 7 bases from V and 4 from J, leaving 17 bases between them. Per the germline V gene, CDR1 is MNHEY and CDR2 is SVGAGI. The CDR3 nucleotides are TGTGCCAGCATATTGGGGCAGAAAATCGGAAACACCATATATTTT. It specifies CASILGQKIGNTIYF.

This clone has at least ten counts. The V gene is TRBV4-2, the J gene TRBJ2-7; tentatively, D is TRBD1 (5 bases). The CDR3 covers 16 residues. The V end was cut by 0 bases, the J end by 0 bases, with 12 bases between. In germline, CDR1 is LGHNA, CDR2 YNFKEQ. The DNA of the CDR3 is TGTGCCAGCAGCCAAGATAGACAGTTGAGCTCCTACGAGCAGTACTTC. Translation gives CASSQDRQLSSYEQYF.

The chain has TRBV27 and TRBJ2-2, with TRBD2 identical over 13 bases. The CDR3 has 17 amino acids. The germline V gene has CDR1 MNHEY and CDR2 SMNVEV (reference sequence). The V and J ends lost 5 bases and 1 base, in that order; junction bases with no gene match: 4. The CDR3 region is CASSGRTSGRNTGELFF. CDR3 bases: TGTGCCAGCAGTGGCCGGACTAGCGGGAGGAACACCGGGGAGCTGTTTTTT.

The chain links TRBV28 to TRBJ2-7; 8 bases map to TRBD2. The CDR3 spans 15 residues. CDR1 is MDHEN, CDR2 SYDVKM, per germline. With V trimmed by 6 bases and J by 5 bases, 12 bases remained unmatched. For the CDR3, the DNA is TGTGCCAGCAGCGGGGGGGCGGCCGATCCCCACGAGCAGTACTTC. Its protein product is CASSGGAADPHEQYF.

This clone has just one count. V usage is TRBV7-9 and J usage is TRBJ2-3; the match to TRBD2 covers 10 bases. V trimming: 1 base; J trimming: 5 bases; junction bases outside the gene matches: 6. CDR1 is SEHNR and CDR2 is FQNEAQ in the germline V gene (reference sequence). This CDR3 has 16 residues. CDR3 loop: CASSLGLAGAIDTQYF. In DNA form, the CDR3 reads TGTGCCAGCAGCTTAGGCCTAGCGGGAGCCATAGATACGCAGTATTTT.

This clone was seen a single time. The J gene is TRBJ2-5, the V gene TRBV19; D is undetermined. Germline values: CDR1 LNHDA, CDR2 SQIVND (reference sequence). Trimming removed 6 bases from V and 1 base from J, with 9 bases in between. CDR3 length: 13 amino acids. The CDR3: CASSQSLQETQYF. The CDR3 bases are TGTGCCAGTAGCCAGTCCCTCCAAGAGACCCAGTACTTC.

This chain uses TRBV5-5 with TRBJ2-7; D is unresolved. V lost 2 bases to trimming and J lost 5 bases, with 11 bases between them. This CDR3 is 13 amino acids long. Germline CDR1 is SGHKS and CDR2 is YYEKEE (reference sequence). CDR3 in amino acids: CASSFFREDEQYF. Here the CDR3 DNA reads TGTGCCAGCAGCTTCTTCCGCGAGGACGAGCAGTACTTC.

This chain joins TRBV28 and TRBJ1-1; weak D call: TRBD1 (6 bases). Per germline, CDR1 MDHEN and CDR2 SYDVKM. V lost 3 bases to trimming and J lost 0 bases, with 11 bases between them. The CDR3 covers 15 residues. The CDR3 loop reads CASSLADSMNTEAFF. The DNA of the CDR3 is TGTGCCAGCAGTTTGGCGGACAGCATGAACACTGAAGCTTTCTTT.

This chain links TRBV5-6 with TRBJ1-1; a weak D match, TRBD1 (5 bases). This CDR3 spans 12 amino acids. Germline-derived CDR1 and CDR2 are SGHDT and YYEEEE. Trimming cost V 4 bases and J 4 bases, with 8 bases left between them. CDR3 in DNA: TGTGCCAGCAGCACCGACAGCACTGAAGCTTTCTTT. It specifies CASSTDSTEAFF.

The genes are TRBV6-2 or TRBV6-3 and TRBJ2-6; possible D gene TRBD1, 5 bases. V lost 4 bases to trimming and J lost 0 bases, with 13 bases between them. Germline values: CDR1 MNHEY, CDR2 SVGEGT. This CDR3 region has 17 residues. As DNA, the CDR3 is TGTGCCAGCAGTTCAGGGTACCGGAGCTCTGGGGCCAACGTCCTGACTTTC. Its translation is CASSSGYRSSGANVLTF.

The chain combines TRBV6-2 or TRBV6-3 with TRBJ2-7; 11 nucleotides line up with TRBD2. The V segment lost 0 bases and the J segment 3 bases; nucleotides outside the gene matches: 7. The germline gives CDR1 MNHEY, CDR2 SVGEGT. The CDR3 is made up of 17 amino acids. CDR3 in DNA: TGTGCCAGCAGTTACTCGCCTAGCGGGGGGACCGTCTACGAGCAGTACTTC. Protein: CASSYSPSGGTVYEQYF.

This sequence joins TRBV11-2 and TRBJ2-7; tentative D call: TRBD1 (6 bases). The CDR3 is 14 residues long. Trimming took 5 bases from V and 7 from J, leaving 18 bases between them. Germline assignment: CDR1 SGHAT and CDR2 FQNNGV. In DNA, the CDR3 is TGTGCCAGCAGCCCGACAACACAGGGCTGGGAGCAGTACTTC. As protein: CASSPTTQGWEQYF.

This clone was recorded a few times. The chain uses TRBV19 and TRBJ2-5; possible D gene TRBD2, 7 bases. Germline loops: CDR1 LNHDA, CDR2 SQIVND (reference sequence). The CDR3 sequence is 13 residues long. V was pared by 5 bases and J by 1 base, with 8 bases between. CDR3 DNA: TGTGCCAGTAGTGGGGGGGCCCAAGAGACCCAGTACTTC. Translated: CASSGGAQETQYF.

The J gene is TRBJ1-3, the V gene TRBV4-3, with a weak D call TRBD1 (5 bases). The CDR3 covers 16 residues. In germline, CDR1 is LGHNA, CDR2 YSLEER. The germline V and J ends were trimmed by 1 base and 3 bases, with 13 bases remaining between them. The CDR3, as DNA: TGCGCCAGCAGCCAAGTAACAGGAACCCGTGGAAACACCATATATTTT. It encodes CASSQVTGTRGNTIYF.

The gene calls are TRBV6-5 and TRBJ2-7, with no clear D. This CDR3 has 16 residues. CDR1 is MNHEY, CDR2 SVGAGI, per germline. V dropped 0 bases and J dropped 0 bases, with 12 bases sitting between them. The CDR3 region is CASSYSMGRPSYEQYF. In DNA, the CDR3 is TGTGCCAGCAGTTACTCGATGGGCAGACCCTCCTACGAGCAGTACTTC.

The chain joins TRBV29-1 to TRBJ1-3, with D maybe TRBD1 (6 bases). The CDR3 length is 14 residues. CDR1 SQVTM and CDR2 ANQGSEA come from the germline V gene. Trimming pared 5 bases from V and 4 bases from J, leaving 15 bases between. CDR3 in amino acids: CSVLPPGTGNTIYF. The CDR3 DNA sequence: TGCAGCGTTCTCCCCCCAGGGACAGGAAACACCATATATTTT.

V gene TRBV10-3 combines with J gene TRBJ2-5, with D perhaps matching TRBD2 (6 bases). In germline, CDR1 is ENHRY, CDR2 SYGVKD. Trimming took 0 bases from V and 2 from J, leaving 22 bases between them. The CDR3 runs 19 residues. The DNA of the CDR3 is TGTGCCATCAGTGAGTCAGCTTATCGGTCCAGCGGGCCACAAGAGACCCAGTACTTC. This codes for CAISESAYRSSGPQETQYF.

V usage is TRBV2 and J usage is TRBJ2-1; D may be TRBD1 (5 bases). CDR3 length equals 16 residues. Germline V lookup: CDR1 SNHLY, CDR2 FYNNEI. V was trimmed by 0 bases and J by 3 bases, leaving 12 bases between them. CDR3 residues: CASSEAGLDSYNEQFF. In nucleotides, the CDR3 is TGTGCCAGCAGTGAAGCGGGTCTAGACAGCTACAATGAGCAGTTCTTC.

This chain joins TRBV4-1 and TRBJ2-2; 8 bases line up with TRBD1. The CDR3 runs 15 residues. V dropped 2 bases and J dropped 5; count of bases not matched to a gene: 4. The germline gives CDR1 MGHRA, CDR2 YSYEKL. CDR3 sequence: CASSQPTGETGELFF. Written as DNA, the CDR3 is TGCGCCAGCAGCCAACCGACAGGGGAGACCGGGGAGCTGTTTTTT.

This clone was counted a single time. The chain has TRBV27 and TRBJ1-4, with 7 bases lining up with TRBD1. The J segment lost 7 bases and the V segment lost 0 bases, leaving 5 bases of the junction unmatched. Germline assignment: CDR1 MNHEY and CDR2 SMNVEV (reference sequence). The CDR3 extends over 15 amino acids. Written as DNA, the CDR3 is TGTGCCAGCAGTTTATCGACAGGGATCGGTGAAAAACTGTTTTTT. It yields the protein CASSLSTGIGEKLFF.

CDR3 in DNA: TGTGCCAGCAGCTTGGGGCAGGGTGGCCAGCCCCAGCATTTT. This codes for CASSLGQGGQPQHF. The chain links TRBV5-6 to TRBJ1-5; possibly TRBD1 for D (5 bases). The germline gives CDR1 SGHDT, CDR2 YYEEEE. Trimming pared 0 bases from V and 7 bases from J, leaving 11 bases between. This CDR3 region has 14 residues.